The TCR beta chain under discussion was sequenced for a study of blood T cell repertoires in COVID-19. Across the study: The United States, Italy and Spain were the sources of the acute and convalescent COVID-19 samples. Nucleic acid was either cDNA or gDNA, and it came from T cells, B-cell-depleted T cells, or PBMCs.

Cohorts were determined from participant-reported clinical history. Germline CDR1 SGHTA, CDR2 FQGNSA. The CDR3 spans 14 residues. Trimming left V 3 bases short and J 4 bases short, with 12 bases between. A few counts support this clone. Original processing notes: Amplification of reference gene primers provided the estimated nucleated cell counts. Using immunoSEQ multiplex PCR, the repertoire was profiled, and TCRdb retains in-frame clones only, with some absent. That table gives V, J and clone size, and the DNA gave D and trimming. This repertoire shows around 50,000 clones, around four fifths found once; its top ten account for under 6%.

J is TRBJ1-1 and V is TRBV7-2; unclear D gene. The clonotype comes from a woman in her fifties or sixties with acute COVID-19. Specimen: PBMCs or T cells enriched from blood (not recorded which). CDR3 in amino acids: CASSFSGLRTEAFF. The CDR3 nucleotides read TGTGCCAGCAGCTTTAGCGGCCTCCGCACTGAAGCTTTCTTT.